The rows below give T cell receptor beta chains drawn from one sample of a study of cytomegalovirus exposure and HLA in healthy donors. Repertoires were generated with immunoSEQ multiplex PCR, while TCRdb's copy carries only in-frame clones and drops some. The profile shows roughly 120,000 clones, about 74% of them singletons. The sample consisted of PBMCs. These receptors were taken from a man in his forties in good health and CMV-seropositive. Both conserved end residues are part of each CDR3. A D gene is named only where the DNA matches it firmly. Size is stated for part of the rows, as once, few or many counts, or as a class when the clone is expanded.

d_gene	v_gene	abundance	j_gene	CDR3nt	CDR3aa
NA	TRBV6-1	NA	TRBJ1-1	TGTGCCAGCAGGCAGGGTAAGAACACTGAAGCTTTCTTT	CASRQGKNTEAFF
TRBD2	TRBV5-1	NA	TRBJ2-2	TGCGCCAGCAGCCCAGCGGGAGGCAACCCCGGGGAGCTGTTTTTT	CASSPAGGNPGELFF
TRBD2	TRBV28	NA	TRBJ2-5	TGTGCCAGCTCGAAGGCCGGGGGGGGTTGGGAGACCCAGTACTTC	CASSKAGGGWETQYF
TRBD2	TRBV10-3	once	TRBJ2-7	TGTGCCATCAGTACACCGGGACTAGCTGCCTACGAGCAGTACTTC	CAISTPGLAAYEQYF
TRBD2	TRBV28	NA	TRBJ2-1	TGTGCCAGCAGCTCCGGAGGCGGGGGAGCGGATGAGCAGTTCTTC	CASSSGGGGADEQFF
TRBD1	TRBV4-1	NA	TRBJ1-4	TGCGCCAGCAGCCAAGGGACAGGGGCGGATGAAAAACTGTTTTTT	CASSQGTGADEKLFF
NA	TRBV21-1	NA	TRBJ1-6	TGTGCCAGCAGCAAAGCCGGCAGGAATTCACCCCTCCACTTT	CASSKAGRNSPLHF
TRBD2	TRBV10-3	NA	TRBJ2-3	TGTGCCATCAGTGCCGGGGGGGCAAGCACAGATACGCAGTATTTT	CAISAGGASTDTQYF
NA	TRBV27	NA	TRBJ1-5	TGTGCCAGCAGTTTGACAGTCAATCAGCCCCAGCATTTT	CASSLTVNQPQHF
NA	TRBV4-1	NA	TRBJ1-1	TGCGCCAGCAGCCTCGGCTGGGTCAGGGACACTGAAGCTTTCTTT	CASSLGWVRDTEAFF
TRBD1	TRBV25-1	NA	TRBJ2-2	TGTGCCAGCAGTGAGGTCGGGACAGGGGTAGGGACCGGGGAGCTGTTTTTT	CASSEVGTGVGTGELFF
NA	TRBV19	NA	TRBJ1-3	TGTGCCAGCCGGGGGACCTCTGGAAACACCATATATTTT	CASRGTSGNTIYF
TRBD1	TRBV7-9	NA	TRBJ2-3	TGTGCCAGCAGCGCGGGACAGGGGAGAACAGATACGCAGTATTTT	CASSAGQGRTDTQYF
NA	TRBV27	few	TRBJ1-3	TGTGCCAGCAGTTCCTCCCTGCCAGGGTTCGGAAACACCATATATTTT	CASSSSLPGFGNTIYF
NA	TRBV4-2	NA	TRBJ1-5	TGTGCCAGCAGCCAAGACGTGCAGGGCAGCAATCAGCCCCAGCATTTT	CASSQDVQGSNQPQHF
NA	TRBV9	once	TRBJ2-3	TGTGCCAGCAGCCCCAGGACAGAGATCCTCACAGATACGCAGTATTTT	CASSPRTEILTDTQYF
NA	TRBV7-9	NA	TRBJ2-7	TGTGCCAGCAGCATAGGGGCTACCTCCTACGAGCAGTACTTC	CASSIGATSYEQYF
NA	TRBV6-5	NA	TRBJ2-3	TGTGCCAGCAGTTACTCGATATGGAGAACAGATACGCAGTATTTT	CASSYSIWRTDTQYF
TRBD1	TRBV7-8	NA	TRBJ1-5	TGTGCCAGCAGCCCCTGGACAGGAAGGGGCAATCAGCCCCAGCATTTT	CASSPWTGRGNQPQHF
NA	TRBV5-1	NA	TRBJ1-1	TGCGCCAGCAGCTTGGAACAGGGACGCACTGAAGCTTTCTTT	CASSLEQGRTEAFF
NA	TRBV6-6	NA	TRBJ2-3	TGTGCCAGCAGTTACGGGGGCGAGGGGTCAGATACGCAGTATTTT	CASSYGGEGSDTQYF
NA	TRBV18	NA	TRBJ1-1	TGTGCCAGCTCACCTCTATCAATACGACTGGCTGAAGCTTTCTTT	CASSPLSIRLAEAFF
TRBD2	TRBV28	NA	TRBJ2-7	TGTGCCAGCAGAGGGACTAGCGGCCCCTACGAGCAGTACTTC	CASRGTSGPYEQYF
NA	TRBV29-1	few	TRBJ1-3	TGCAGCGTCCTTTTACGGAGCTCTGGAAACACCATATATTTT	CSVLLRSSGNTIYF
NA	TRBV28	NA	TRBJ2-7	TGTGCCAGCAGTTTCTTTTCCGGGACTCTGAGGGAGCAGTACTTC	CASSFFSGTLREQYF
NA	TRBV6-5	NA	TRBJ1-6	TGTGCCAGCAGTTACCTAGAGGATAATTCACCCCTCCACTTT	CASSYLEDNSPLHF
NA	TRBV30	NA	TRBJ1-2	TGTGCCTGGAGTGTACCAGGGGGCTACACCTTC	CAWSVPGGYTF
NA	TRBV28	NA	TRBJ2-7	TGTGCCAGCAGCTTAAGGGGTTACGAGCAGTACTTC	CASSLRGYEQYF
TRBD2	TRBV28	NA	TRBJ2-5	TGTGCCAGCAGTTTCGTAGCGGGAGGCAGAGAGACCCAGTACTTC	CASSFVAGGRETQYF